The 18 T cell receptor beta chains in this list originate from one sample, sequenced in a study of a mutant IDH1 vaccine in newly diagnosed glioma (dated by TCRdb to about 2021). Libraries were made using the immunoSEQ multiplex PCR assay. Entries here come from immuneACCESS through TCRdb and include only in-frame sequences with V and J called. Some clones fail to appear in such tables; in the studies checked, an unresolved V gene covers under half of the shortfall, and the cause of the remainder is unknown. The sample yields fewer than 35,000 clones; over 65% were counted once. Over 9% of the sample is taken by the ten largest. Their antigens remain unidentified. The sample's time point label is to be understood as: week 35, safety follow-up. Each vaccine dose, consisting of 300 ug of a 20-mer mutant IDH1 peptide in Montanide, was administered subcutaneously with topical imiquimod. The sequenced sample was PBMCs, obtained from a glioma patient whose treatment included an IDH1 peptide vaccine. All receptors come from a woman aged 40 to 49 with glioma.

This clone has only a few counts. This chain links TRBV5-4 with TRBJ1-2; the D gene is possibly TRBD1 (5 bases). Per the germline V gene, CDR1 is SGHNT and CDR2 is YYREEE (reference sequence). The ends were cut back, 2 bases at V and 3 bases at J, with 8 bases in the middle. The length of the CDR3 is 13 residues. The chain's CDR3 is CASSFQGDYGYTF. In nucleotides, the CDR3 is TGTGCCAGCAGCTTCCAGGGTGACTATGGCTACACCTTC.

This clone was seen just once. V and J are TRBV5-4 and TRBJ1-2, with 9 bases identical to TRBD1. Germline lookup yields CDR1 SGHNT and CDR2 YYREEE (reference sequence). The V segment lost 4 bases and the J segment 6 bases; nucleotides outside the gene matches: 7. This CDR3 spans 14 amino acids. The CDR3 DNA is TGTGCCAGCAGCCTGACAGGGGGTAGGGATGGCTACACCTTC. This encodes CASSLTGGRDGYTF.

V and J are TRBV5-8 and TRBJ2-2; 9 nucleotides match TRBD1. The V segment lost 4 bases and the J segment 7 bases; nucleotides outside the gene matches: 8. The germline V gene has CDR1 SGHTS and CDR2 YDEGEE. The CDR3 runs to 15 residues. CDR3 protein: CASSMGQGRVGELFF. As DNA, the CDR3 is TGTGCCAGCAGCATGGGACAGGGAAGGGTCGGGGAGCTGTTTTTT.

The rearrangement joins TRBV18 to TRBJ2-3; the D gene is possibly TRBD2 (6 bases). This CDR3 spans 13 amino acids. Germline CDR1 reads KGHSH; CDR2 reads LQKENI. V lost 5 bases and J lost 5, with 11 bases in between. The CDR3 sequence is CASSSSREDTQYF. CDR3 nucleotide sequence: TGTGCCAGCTCATCCTCGCGGGAAGATACGCAGTATTTT.

The V call is TRBV6-1, the J call TRBJ2-5, with 14 bases fitting TRBD2. V shed 6 bases and J 4 bases; nucleotides not matched to a gene: 4. The CDR3 extends over 15 amino acids. Germline lookup yields CDR1 MNHNS and CDR2 SASEGT. In nucleotides, the CDR3 is TGTGCCAGCAGGGACGGACTAGCGGGGGGAGAGACCCAGTACTTC. Encoded protein: CASRDGLAGGETQYF.

The chain carries TRBV6-5 and TRBJ2-7; TRBD1 aligns across 8 bases. Germline CDR1 is MNHEY and CDR2 is SVGAGI. The CDR3 spans 13 residues. Trimming at V came to 2 bases and at J to 5 bases, leaving 2 bases not matched to a gene. CDR3 nucleotides: TGTGCCAGCAGTTACCGGACAGGGAACGAGCAGTACTTC. Encoded protein: CASSYRTGNEQYF.

The chain has TRBV1 and TRBJ2-3; the D call in the table, TRBD1, was not verified against the DNA. TRBV1 is shown as a pseudogene. CDR3 length: 14 amino acids. The CDR3 is CTSYGLGQTDTQYF. DNA for the CDR3: TGCACCAGTTATGGGCTGGGCCAGACAGATACGCAGTATTTT.

V gene TRBV27 combines with J gene TRBJ1-2; 7 bases line up with TRBD1. With V trimmed by 6 bases and J by 2 bases, 3 bases remained unmatched. The length of the CDR3 is 13 residues. Germline loops: CDR1 MNHEY, CDR2 SMNVEV (reference sequence). The DNA of the CDR3 is TGTGCCAGCAGATCACAGGGGAACTATGGCTACACCTTC. Residues: CASRSQGNYGYTF.

This clone was counted once. V and J are TRBV6-1 and TRBJ2-3, with D possibly matching TRBD2 (7 bases). The germline CDR1 and CDR2 sequences are MNHNS and SASEGT. The CDR3 length is 15 residues. V shed 6 bases and J shed 2 bases, with 15 bases lying between them. This chain's CDR3 is CASSLGGGLTDTQYF. DNA of the CDR3: TGTGCCAGCAGCTTGGGGGGGGGCCTCACAGATACGCAGTATTTT.

V usage is TRBV6-5 and J usage is TRBJ2-5, with 7 bases fitting TRBD1. J gave up 5 bases and V 5 bases, and 5 bases lay outside the gene matches. The CDR3 consists of 13 residues. Germline V gene sequence: CDR1 MNHEY, CDR2 SVGAGI. The CDR3 nucleotides are TGTGCCAGCAGTAAGGGGGCGCGGGAGACCCAGTACTTC. This translates into CASSKGARETQYF.

In its sample, this clone was seen a few times. The genes are TRBV19 and TRBJ2-7; perhaps TRBD1 as D (7 bases). CDR3 length equals 17 residues. The germline V gene encodes CDR1 LNHDA and CDR2 SQIVND (reference sequence). The V end lost 3 bases, the J end lost 2 bases, and 20 bases lay between the germline ends. The CDR3 DNA reads as TGTGCCAGTAGTATCGCCGAGGGGGGACAGCTGCCCTACGAGCAGTACTTC. Amino acid sequence: CASSIAEGGQLPYEQYF.

The rearrangement uses TRBV5-6 and TRBJ2-7; 10 bases match TRBD1. The CDR3 contains 15 residues. J lost 2 bases, V lost 4 bases, and 6 bases had no gene match. CDR1 SGHDT and CDR2 YYEEEE come from the germline V gene. The CDR3 loop reads CASSAGQGRTYEQYF. CDR3 DNA: TGTGCCAGCAGCGCGGGACAGGGGCGAACCTACGAGCAGTACTTC.

This clone has just one count. This chain connects TRBV6-6 to TRBJ2-1, with 10 bases that match TRBD2. The CDR3 spans 15 residues. Germline loops: CDR1 MNHNY, CDR2 SVGAGI (reference sequence). Trimming removed 2 bases from V and 6 bases from J; junction bases left unmatched: 4. CDR3 protein: CASSYGQRGGNEQFF. The CDR3 nucleotides read TGTGCCAGCAGTTACGGCCAGCGGGGGGGCAATGAGCAGTTCTTC.

This clone was counted a few times. This chain joins TRBV29-1 and TRBJ1-1; a weak D match, TRBD1 (5 bases). This CDR3 has 12 amino acids. V shed 4 bases and J shed 7 bases, with 13 bases lying between them. Germline assignment: CDR1 SQVTM and CDR2 ANQGSEA. CDR3 sequence (DNA): TGCAGCGTTGGGCAGGGAGGTAGTGAAGCTTTCTTT. Translation gives CSVGQGGSEAFF. Combining the CDR3 with reference TRBV29-1 and TRBJ1-1 gives the whole variable domain SAVISQKPSRDICQRGTSLTIQCQVDSQVTMMFWYRQQPGQSLTLIATANQGSEATYESGFVIDKFPISRPNLTFSTLTVSNMSPEDSSIYLCSVGQGGSEAFFGQGTRLTVV.

The V call is TRBV6-6, the J call TRBJ1-5; a weak D match, TRBD1 (5 bases). The V gene lost 6 bases and the J gene lost 1 base, with 10 bases spanning the gap. The CDR3 contains 14 residues. The V gene's germline CDR1 is MNHNY and CDR2 SVGAGI (reference sequence). CDR3 residues: CASSTGHSNQPQHF. The CDR3 nucleotides are TGTGCCAGCAGCACAGGACACAGCAATCAGCCCCAGCATTTT.

The chain uses TRBV9 and TRBJ2-5, with D possibly TRBD2 on 5 matching bases. V shed 0 bases and J shed 8 bases, with 17 bases lying between them. The CDR3 totals 15 residues. Germline-derived CDR1 and CDR2 are SGDLS and YYNGEE. CDR3 protein: CASSVDGSAYGTQYF. The DNA for the CDR3 is TGTGCCAGCAGCGTAGATGGTAGCGCGTATGGTACCCAGTACTTC.

The DNA for the CDR3 is TGTGCCAGCACCCCAAAGTTTAACACGGGCTACCGCTCTGGAAACACCATATATTTT. It codes for CASTPKFNTGYRSGNTIYF. V gene TRBV21-1 combines with J gene TRBJ1-3. TRBV21-1 is designated a pseudogene. The CDR3 is made up of 19 amino acids.

The J gene is TRBJ1-5, the V gene TRBV4-2, with 10 bases lining up with TRBD1. The V gene end was trimmed by 4 bases and the J gene end by 0 bases; junction bases not matched to a gene: 18. This CDR3 contains 21 residues. The germline V gene has CDR1 LGHNA and CDR2 YNFKEQ. The CDR3 here is CASSLAPETGGEWVSNQPQHF. CDR3 DNA sequence: TGTGCCAGCAGCCTTGCCCCCGAGACAGGGGGCGAGTGGGTTAGCAATCAGCCCCAGCATTTT.